The T cell receptor beta chain described here comes from a study of blood T cell repertoires in COVID-19. The germline gives CDR1 LNHNV, CDR2 YYDKDF (reference sequence). V gave up 3 bases and J gave up 8 bases; unmatched junction bases: 10. The CDR3 consists of 16 residues. Original processing notes: Researchers report that nucleated cell counts were estimated from reference gene primer amplification. Libraries were prepared by immunoSEQ multiplex PCR; TCRdb keeps only in-frame clonotypes and omits some of them. That table supplies the V and J calls and clone size; D and trimming were determined from the DNA. Of approximately 390,000 clones listed, 88% were seen once; the top ten hold 2% to 2.5%.

The receptor was isolated from a woman aged 35 to 49 with acute COVID-19. This chain joins TRBV15 and TRBJ1-4, with 9 positions matching TRBD1. Sequenced material: PBMCs or T cells enriched from blood (not recorded which). The CDR3 here is CATSRNSGQGGEKLFF. Written as DNA, the CDR3 is TGTGCCACCAGCAGGAACTCGGGACAGGGTGGCGAAAAACTGTTTTTT.